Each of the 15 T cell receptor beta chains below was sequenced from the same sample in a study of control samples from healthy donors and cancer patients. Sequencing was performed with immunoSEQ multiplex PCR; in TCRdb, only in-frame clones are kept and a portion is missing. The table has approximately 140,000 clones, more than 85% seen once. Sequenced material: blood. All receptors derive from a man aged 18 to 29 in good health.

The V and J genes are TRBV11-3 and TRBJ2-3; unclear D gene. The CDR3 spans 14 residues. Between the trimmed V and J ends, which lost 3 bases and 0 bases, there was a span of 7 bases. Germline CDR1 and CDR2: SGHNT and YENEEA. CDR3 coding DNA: TGTGCCAGCAGCTTGTATGGTAGCACAGATACGCAGTATTTT. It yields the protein CASSLYGSTDTQYF.

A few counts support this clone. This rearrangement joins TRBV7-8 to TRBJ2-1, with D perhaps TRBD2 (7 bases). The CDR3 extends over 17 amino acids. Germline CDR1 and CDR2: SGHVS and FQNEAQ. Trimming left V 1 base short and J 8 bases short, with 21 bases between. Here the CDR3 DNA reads TGTGCCAGCAGCTTAGTATGGACTAGGGGGGTCGAGCATGAGCAGTTCTTC. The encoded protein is CASSLVWTRGVEHEQFF.

Here the CDR3 reads CASSYSRWMNTEAFF. The CDR3 region has the DNA TGTGCCAGCAGTTACTCACGATGGATGAACACTGAAGCTTTCTTT. The chain is built from TRBV6-2 or TRBV6-3 and TRBJ1-1; D remains ambiguous. CDR3 length equals 15 residues. Germline CDR1 and CDR2: MNHEY and SVGEGT. V was pared by 0 bases and J by 0 bases, with 8 bases between.

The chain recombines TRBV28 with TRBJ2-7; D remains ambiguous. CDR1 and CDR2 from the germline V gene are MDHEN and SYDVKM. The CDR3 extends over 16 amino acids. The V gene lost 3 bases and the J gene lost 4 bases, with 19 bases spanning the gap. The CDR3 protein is CASSLVAFFRSYEQYF. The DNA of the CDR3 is TGTGCCAGCAGTTTGGTGGCCTTTTTTAGGTCGTACGAGCAGTACTTC.

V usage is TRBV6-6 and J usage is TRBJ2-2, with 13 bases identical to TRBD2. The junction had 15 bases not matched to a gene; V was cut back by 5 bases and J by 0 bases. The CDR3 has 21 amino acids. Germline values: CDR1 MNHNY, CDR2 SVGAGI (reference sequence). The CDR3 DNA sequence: TGTGCCAGCAGTCCCCCATCACTAGCGGGAGGGCCCTATTCGAACACCGGGGAGCTGTTTTTT. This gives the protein CASSPPSLAGGPYSNTGELFF.

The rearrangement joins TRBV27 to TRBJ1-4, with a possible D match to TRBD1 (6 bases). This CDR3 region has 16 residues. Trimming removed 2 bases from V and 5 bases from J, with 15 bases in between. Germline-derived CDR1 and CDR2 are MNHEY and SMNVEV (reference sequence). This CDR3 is CASSLALDRKNEKLFF. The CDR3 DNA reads TGTGCCAGCAGTTTAGCCCTGGACAGAAAGAATGAAAAACTGTTTTTT.

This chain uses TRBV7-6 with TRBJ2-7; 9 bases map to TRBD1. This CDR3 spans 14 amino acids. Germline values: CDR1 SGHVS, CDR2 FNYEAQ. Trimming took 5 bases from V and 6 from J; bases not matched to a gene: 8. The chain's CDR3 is CASSPGTGRGEQYF. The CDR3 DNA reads TGTGCCAGCAGCCCCGGGACAGGGAGAGGCGAGCAGTACTTC.

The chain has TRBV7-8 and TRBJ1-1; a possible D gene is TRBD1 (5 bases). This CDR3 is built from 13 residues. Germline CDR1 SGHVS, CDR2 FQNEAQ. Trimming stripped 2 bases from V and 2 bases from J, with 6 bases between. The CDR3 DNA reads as TGTGCCAGCAGCTTAAGGGGAAACACTGAAGCTTTCTTT. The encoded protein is CASSLRGNTEAFF.

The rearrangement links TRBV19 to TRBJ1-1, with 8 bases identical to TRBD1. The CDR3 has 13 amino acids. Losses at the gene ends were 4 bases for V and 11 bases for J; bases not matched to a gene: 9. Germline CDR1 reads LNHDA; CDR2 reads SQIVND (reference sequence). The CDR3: CASSTSTGVDAFF. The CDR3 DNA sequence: TGTGCCAGTAGTACCTCGACAGGGGTTGACGCTTTCTTT.

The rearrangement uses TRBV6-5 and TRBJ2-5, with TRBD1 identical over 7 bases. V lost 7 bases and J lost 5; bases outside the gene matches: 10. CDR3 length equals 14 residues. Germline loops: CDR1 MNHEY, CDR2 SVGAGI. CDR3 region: CASTHRGLRETQYF. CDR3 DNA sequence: TGTGCCAGCACCCACAGGGGTTTAAGGGAGACCCAGTACTTC.

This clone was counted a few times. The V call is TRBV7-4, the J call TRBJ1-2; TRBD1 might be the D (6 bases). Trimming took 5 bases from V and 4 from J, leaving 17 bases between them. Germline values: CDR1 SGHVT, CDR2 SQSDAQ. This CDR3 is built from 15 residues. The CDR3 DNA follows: TGTGCCAGCAGCACAGGGACACCGGTGAGCTATGGCTACACCTTC. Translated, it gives CASSTGTPVSYGYTF.

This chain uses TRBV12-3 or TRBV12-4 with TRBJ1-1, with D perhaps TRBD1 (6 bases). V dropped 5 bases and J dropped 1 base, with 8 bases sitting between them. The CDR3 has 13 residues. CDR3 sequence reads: CASSIQGNTEAFF. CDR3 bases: TGTGCCAGCAGTATACAGGGGAACACTGAAGCTTTCTTT.

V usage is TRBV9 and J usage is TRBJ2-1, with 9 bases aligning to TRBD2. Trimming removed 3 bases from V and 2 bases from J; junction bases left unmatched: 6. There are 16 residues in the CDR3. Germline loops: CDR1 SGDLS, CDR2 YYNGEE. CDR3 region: CASSGPSGITYNEQFF. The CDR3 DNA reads TGTGCCAGCAGCGGTCCTAGCGGGATCACCTACAATGAGCAGTTCTTC.

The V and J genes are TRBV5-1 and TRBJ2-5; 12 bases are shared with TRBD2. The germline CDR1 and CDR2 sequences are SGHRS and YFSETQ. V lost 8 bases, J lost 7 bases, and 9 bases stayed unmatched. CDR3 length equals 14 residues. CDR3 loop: CASRLAGVTVTQYF. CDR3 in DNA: TGCGCCAGTCGACTAGCGGGAGTCACAGTGACCCAGTACTTC.

The DNA of the CDR3 is TGTGCCAGTAGCCCAGGGGGAGGGAGCCACTACGAGCAGTACTTC. Translating gives CASSPGGGSHYEQYF. This chain joins TRBV19 and TRBJ2-7, with D perhaps given as TRBD1 or TRBD2 (7 bases each). Germline lookup yields CDR1 LNHDA and CDR2 SQIVND (reference sequence). V was shortened by 6 bases and J by 3 bases, with 18 bases between the two germline ends. This CDR3 region has 15 residues.